A single T cell receptor beta chain is shown here with its context. Sequenced by immunoSEQ multiplex PCR; TCRdb stores in-frame clones only, minus some. The profile covers 150,000 to 200,000 clones, with about 77% appearing a single time and around 16% taken by the ten largest. The data originate from a study of blood T cell repertoires in COVID-19. Study overall: Acute and convalescent COVID-19 specimens originated in the United States, Italy and Spain.

This clonotype originated in a woman aged 50 to 60 with acute COVID-19. Sequenced sample: PBMCs or T cells enriched from blood (not recorded which).

The CDR3 DNA follows: TGTGCCAGCTCGAGAACTACGACAGGGAACACTGAAGCTTTCTTT. This gives the protein CASSRTTTGNTEAFF. V and J are TRBV18 and TRBJ1-1, with a weak D call TRBD1 (6 bases). CDR1 KGHSH and CDR2 LQKENI come from the germline V gene. Between the trimmed V and J ends, which lost 6 bases and 1 base, there was a span of 15 bases. This CDR3 is 15 amino acids long.